This T cell receptor (beta chain) was profiled in a study of blood T cell repertoires in COVID-19. Study-wide background: The United States, Italy and Spain were the sources of the acute and convalescent COVID-19 samples. T cells, B-cell-depleted T cells, or PBMCs provided the cDNA or gDNA that served as material.

Between the trimmed V and J ends, which lost 6 bases and 5 bases, there was a span of 13 bases. The CDR3 is made up of 13 amino acids. Authors' methods: Researchers report that nucleated cell counts were estimated from reference gene primer amplification. The protocol was immunoSEQ multiplex PCR, while the TCRdb copy is restricted to in-frame clones and leaves out a portion. Clone size and the V and J calls come from that table; the DNA yielded D and trimming. The table records 95,000 to 150,000 clones, about 87% of them present only once. This receptor was obtained from a woman in her 70s with acute or convalescent COVID-19. V and J are TRBV12-3 or TRBV12-4 and TRBJ1-1; TRBD1 might be the D (6 bases). Source material: peripheral blood. The CDR3 bases are TGTGCCAGCAGGTCGACAGGTAATACTGAAGCTTTCTTT. It codes for CASRSTGNTEAFF.